The 20 T cell receptor beta chains given below trace back to one sample, sequenced in a study of blood T cells in healthy people across ages. PCR was performed a second time for 7 to 11 cycles using a sample-barcoded 5' primer and a J-beta primer mix. MiXCR, applied by TCRdb to the 5' RACE reads, yields one record per CDR3 protein. The table lists 1.5 million to 2 million distinct CDR3 sequences, approximately 28% of them singletons. Material: blood. Every receptor here comes from a woman younger than 45 in good health.

The chain links TRBV4-3 to TRBJ1-1; tentative D call: TRBD1 (5 bases). Germline V gene data show CDR1 as LGHNA and CDR2 as YSLEER. The CDR3 spans 18 residues. V lost 3 bases and J lost 1, with 21 bases in between. As DNA, the CDR3 is TGCGCCAGCAGCCAGTACTACCAGCCGGGGACGGCGAACACTGAAGCTTTCTTT. Protein: CASSQYYQPGTANTEAFF.

This chain joins TRBV12-3 or TRBV12-4 and TRBJ1-5; D is possibly TRBD1 (5 bases). Deletions cut 4 bases from V and 5 bases from J, with 9 bases between. The CDR3 covers 13 residues. The CDR3 region is CASSSTRDQPQHF. The CDR3 DNA sequence: TGTGCCAGCAGTTCGACCAGGGATCAGCCCCAGCATTTT.

This clonotype showed up many times. The gene calls are TRBV7-2 and TRBJ2-4, with TRBD1 identical over 7 bases. The CDR3 consists of 16 residues. Germline CDR1 reads SGHTA; CDR2 reads FQGNSA. Trimming took 5 bases from V and 1 from J; bases not matched to a gene: 8. CDR3 region: CASSPTRGLAKNIQYF. For the CDR3, the DNA is TGTGCCAGCAGCCCGACGAGGGGGCTTGCCAAAAACATTCAGTACTTC.

This clonotype was seen just once. The CDR3 spells CSARGLASDEQFF. Here the CDR3 DNA reads TGCAGTGCCAGGGGACTAGCTTCCGATGAGCAGTTCTTC. The J gene is TRBJ2-1, the V gene TRBV20-1; the match to TRBD2 covers 9 bases. Germline loops: CDR1 DFQATT, CDR2 SNEGSKA (reference sequence). The length of the CDR3 is 13 residues. Trimming at V came to 6 bases and at J to 8 bases, leaving 8 bases not matched to a gene.

The rearrangement uses TRBV7-9 and TRBJ2-1; 9 nucleotides match TRBD2. Germline V gene data show CDR1 as SEHNR and CDR2 as FQNEAQ (reference sequence). There are 15 residues in the CDR3. Trimming at V came to 6 bases and at J to 6 bases, leaving 9 bases not matched to a gene. Here the CDR3 reads CASRLDSGSVNEQFF. The CDR3 DNA reads TGTGCCAGCAGGCTAGATAGCGGGAGCGTCAATGAGCAGTTCTTC.

This clonotype was counted many times. The V gene is TRBV5-5, the J gene TRBJ2-5; D unresolved. The germline gives CDR1 SGHKS, CDR2 YYEKEE (reference sequence). The CDR3 totals 12 residues. The ends were cut back, 2 bases at V and 4 bases at J, with 6 bases in the middle. The CDR3 bases are TGTGCCAGCAGCTTAGAGTTAGAGACCCAGTACTTC. It specifies CASSLELETQYF.

This chain connects TRBV5-4 to TRBJ2-3; 7 bases agree with TRBD2. The junction had 11 bases not matched to a gene; V was cut back by 3 bases and J by 4 bases. There are 16 residues in the CDR3. From germline, CDR1 is SGHNT and CDR2 YYREEE (reference sequence). The CDR3 DNA is TGTGCCAGCAGCTCTCGGACTAGTTCTAGCCCAGATACGCAGTATTTT. It yields the protein CASSSRTSSSPDTQYF.

This clonotype has at least ten counts. The rearrangement links TRBV7-2 to TRBJ2-7; D call uncertain. This CDR3 has 13 amino acids. Trimming took off 4 bases at V and 7 bases at J, with 14 bases between the two ends. CDR1 is SGHTA and CDR2 is FQGNSA in the germline V gene. DNA for the CDR3: TGTGCCAGCAGCTCGGACCCGAATAAGGAGCAGTACTTC. Translating it yields CASSSDPNKEQYF.

The rearrangement uses TRBV27 and TRBJ2-1; D unclear. Germline CDR1 and CDR2: MNHEY and SMNVEV (reference sequence). The V gene lost 2 bases and the J gene lost 3 bases, with 11 bases spanning the gap. The CDR3 loop spans 15 amino acids. The CDR3 here is CASSLGYSVYNEQFF. For the CDR3, the DNA is TGTGCCAGCAGTTTAGGGTACAGCGTCTACAATGAGCAGTTCTTC.

This chain links TRBV4-1 with TRBJ2-1; 10 positions agree with TRBD2. Germline CDR1 MGHRA, CDR2 YSYEKL. The V gene end was trimmed by 5 bases and the J gene end by 6 bases; junction bases not matched to a gene: 7. CDR3 length: 15 residues. CDR3 sequence reads: CASSASGSFSNEQFF. The DNA for the CDR3 is TGCGCCAGCAGCGCTAGCGGGAGTTTTTCCAATGAGCAGTTCTTC.

This clonotype was observed a few times. The chain joins TRBV7-9 to TRBJ2-5; no definite D call. This CDR3 is built from 14 residues. Per germline, CDR1 SEHNR and CDR2 FQNEAQ (reference sequence). The V and J ends lost 3 bases and 1 base respectively, with 9 bases between them. The CDR3 loop is CASSLIGPQETQYF. The CDR3, as DNA: TGTGCCAGCAGCTTGATTGGGCCCCAAGAGACCCAGTACTTC.

Many counts were recorded for this clonotype. The genes are TRBV5-1 and TRBJ2-7; D unresolved. Trimming stripped 0 bases from V and 0 bases from J, with 10 bases between. The length of the CDR3 is 15 residues. Looked up from germline, CDR1 is SGHRS and CDR2 is YFSETQ. The CDR3 sequence is CASSLEGLVSYEQYF. The DNA for the CDR3 is TGCGCCAGCAGCTTGGAAGGGCTCGTCTCCTACGAGCAGTACTTC.

The genes are TRBV12-3 or TRBV12-4 and TRBJ1-2; D is perhaps TRBD1 (6 bases). The CDR3 is made up of 13 amino acids. V dropped 7 bases and J dropped 2 bases, with 11 bases sitting between them. The CDR3 DNA is TGTGCCAGCACCCCTGGACAGAACTATGGCTACACCTTC. Amino acid sequence: CASTPGQNYGYTF.

The V gene is TRBV29-1, the J gene TRBJ2-5, with a tentative D call TRBD1 (5 bases). The CDR3 covers 12 residues. The V end was cut by 5 bases, the J end by 5 bases, with 12 bases between. The germline V gene encodes CDR1 SQVTM and CDR2 ANQGSEA. This chain's CDR3 is CSVQQARETQYF. The CDR3 region has the DNA TGCAGCGTTCAACAGGCAAGGGAGACCCAGTACTTC.

This clonotype has a handful of counts. The chain carries TRBV15 and TRBJ2-3; no firm D call. This CDR3 has 13 residues. V lost 3 bases, J lost 7 bases, and 11 bases lay in between. Germline V gene data show CDR1 as LNHNV and CDR2 as YYDKDF (reference sequence). CDR3 in amino acids: CATSSGEEYTQYF. CDR3 coding DNA: TGTGCCACCAGCAGTGGCGAGGAATATACGCAGTATTTT.

This clonotype was seen a few times. The rearrangement joins TRBV7-9 to TRBJ2-6, with D perhaps assigned TRBD1 or TRBD2 (5 bases each). The V end lost 5 bases, the J end lost 0 bases, and 14 bases lay between the germline ends. The CDR3 loop spans 17 amino acids. CDR1 is SEHNR, CDR2 FQNEAQ, per germline (reference sequence). The CDR3 DNA is TGTGCCAGCAGCGATCGGGGACGGCCCTCTGGGGCCAACGTCCTGACTTTC. Amino acids: CASSDRGRPSGANVLTF.

This clonotype was found many times. CDR3: CATSDLIYNEQFF. The CDR3 DNA reads as TGTGCCACCAGTGATCTGATCTACAATGAGCAGTTCTTC. The chain couples TRBV24-1 to TRBJ2-1, with D uncertain. V was cut by 3 bases and J by 3 bases, with 5 bases left in between. This CDR3 is 13 amino acids long. Germline CDR1 is KGHDR and CDR2 is SFDVKD.

This clonotype showed up just a few times. The rearrangement uses TRBV19 and TRBJ2-5; D might be TRBD2 (6 bases). This CDR3 has 13 amino acids. Deletions cut 0 bases from V and 11 bases from J, with 13 bases between. Germline V gene data show CDR1 as LNHDA and CDR2 as SQIVND (reference sequence). DNA of the CDR3: TGTGCCAGTAGTATAGATCTTAGGAGCGGGCAGTACTTC. It yields the protein CASSIDLRSGQYF. The whole variable domain, remainder taken from reference TRBV19 and TRBJ2-5, is DGGITQSPKYLFRKEGQNVTLSCEQNLNHDAMYWYRQDPGQGLRLIYYSQIVNDFQKGDIAEGYSVSREKKESFPLTVTSAQKNPTAFYLCASSIDLRSGQYFGPGTRLLVL.

The V call is TRBV29-1, the J call TRBJ2-1; D may correspond to TRBD1 or TRBD2 (5 bases each). From germline, CDR1 is SQVTM and CDR2 ANQGSEA. Trimming cost V 7 bases and J 4 bases, with 14 bases left between them. The CDR3 is 13 amino acids. The CDR3 sequence is CSAWDPGYNEQFF. The CDR3 DNA sequence: TGCAGCGCCTGGGACCCAGGGTACAATGAGCAGTTCTTC.

This clonotype was found a few times. The DNA of the CDR3 is TGTGCCAGCAGGGAGACAGGGAGCAATCAGCCCCAGCATTTT. Its protein product is CASRETGSNQPQHF. J is TRBJ1-5 and V is TRBV2, with 7 bases fitting TRBD1. Germline-derived CDR1 and CDR2 are SNHLY and FYNNEI. This CDR3 has 14 residues. Trimming removed 6 bases from V and 1 base from J; junction bases left unmatched: 3.